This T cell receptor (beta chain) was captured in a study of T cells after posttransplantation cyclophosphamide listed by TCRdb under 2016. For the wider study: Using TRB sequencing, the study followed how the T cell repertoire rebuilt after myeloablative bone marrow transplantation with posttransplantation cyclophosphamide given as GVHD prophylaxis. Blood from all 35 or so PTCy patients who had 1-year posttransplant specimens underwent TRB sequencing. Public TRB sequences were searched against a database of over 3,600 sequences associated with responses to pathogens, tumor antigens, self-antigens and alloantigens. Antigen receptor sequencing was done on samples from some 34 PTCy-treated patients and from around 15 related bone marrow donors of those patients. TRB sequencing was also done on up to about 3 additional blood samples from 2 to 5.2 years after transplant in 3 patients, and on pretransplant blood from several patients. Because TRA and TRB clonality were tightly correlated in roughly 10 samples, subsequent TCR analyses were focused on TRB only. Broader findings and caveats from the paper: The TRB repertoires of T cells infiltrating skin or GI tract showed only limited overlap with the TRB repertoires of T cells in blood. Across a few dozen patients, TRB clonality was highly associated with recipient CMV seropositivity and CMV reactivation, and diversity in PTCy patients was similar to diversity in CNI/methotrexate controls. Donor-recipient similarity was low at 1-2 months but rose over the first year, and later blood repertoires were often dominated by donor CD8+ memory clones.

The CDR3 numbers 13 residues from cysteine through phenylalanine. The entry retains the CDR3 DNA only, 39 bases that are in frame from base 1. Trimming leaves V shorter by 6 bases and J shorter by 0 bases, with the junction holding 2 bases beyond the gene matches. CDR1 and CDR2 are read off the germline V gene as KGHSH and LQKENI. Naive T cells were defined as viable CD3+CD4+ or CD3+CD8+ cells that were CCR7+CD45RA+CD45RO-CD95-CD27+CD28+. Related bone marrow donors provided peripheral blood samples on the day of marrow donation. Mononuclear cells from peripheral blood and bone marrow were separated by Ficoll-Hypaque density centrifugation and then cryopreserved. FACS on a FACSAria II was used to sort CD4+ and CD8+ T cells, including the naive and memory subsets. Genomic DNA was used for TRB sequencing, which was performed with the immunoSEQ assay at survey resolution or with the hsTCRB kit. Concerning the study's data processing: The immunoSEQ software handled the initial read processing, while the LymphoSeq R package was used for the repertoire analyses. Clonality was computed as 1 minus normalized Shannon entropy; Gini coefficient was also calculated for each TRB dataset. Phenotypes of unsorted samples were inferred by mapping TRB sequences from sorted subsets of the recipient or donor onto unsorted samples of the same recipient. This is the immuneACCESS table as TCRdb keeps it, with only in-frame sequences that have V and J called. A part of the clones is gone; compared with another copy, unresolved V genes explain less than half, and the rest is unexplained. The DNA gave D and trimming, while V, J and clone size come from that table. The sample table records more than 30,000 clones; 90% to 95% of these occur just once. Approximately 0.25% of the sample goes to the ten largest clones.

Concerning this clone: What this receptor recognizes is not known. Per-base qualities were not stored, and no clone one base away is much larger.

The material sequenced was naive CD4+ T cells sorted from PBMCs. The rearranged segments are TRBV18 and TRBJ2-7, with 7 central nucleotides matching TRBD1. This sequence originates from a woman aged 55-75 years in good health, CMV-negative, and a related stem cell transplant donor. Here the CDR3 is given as CASSGTASYEQYF. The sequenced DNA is TGTGCCAGCTCTGGGACAGCCTCCTACGAGCAGTACTTC.